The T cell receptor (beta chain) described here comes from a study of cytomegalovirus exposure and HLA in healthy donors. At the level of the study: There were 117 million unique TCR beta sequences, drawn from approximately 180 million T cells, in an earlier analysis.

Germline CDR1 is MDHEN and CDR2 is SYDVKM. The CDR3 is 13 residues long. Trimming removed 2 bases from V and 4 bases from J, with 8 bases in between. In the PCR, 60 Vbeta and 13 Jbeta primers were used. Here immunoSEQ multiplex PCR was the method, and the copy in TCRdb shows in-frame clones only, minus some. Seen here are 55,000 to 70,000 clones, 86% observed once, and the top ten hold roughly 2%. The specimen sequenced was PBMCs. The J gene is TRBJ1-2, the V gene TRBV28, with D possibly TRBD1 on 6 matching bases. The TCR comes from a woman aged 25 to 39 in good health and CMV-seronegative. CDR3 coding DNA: TGTGCCAGCAGTTTAGACAGGACCTATGGCTACACCTTC. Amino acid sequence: CASSLDRTYGYTF.